A single sample gave rise to the 9 T cell receptor beta chains below, sequenced in a study of blood T cell repertoires in COVID-19. Produced via immunoSEQ multiplex PCR; TCRdb's table is partial and in-frame only. The sample shows 100,000 to 150,000 clones, 81% of them seen only once. The sequencing input was peripheral blood. The receptors come from a young man with COVID-19, enrolled during active disease.

In regard to this clone: At one end, the junction sequence differs from germline, possibly due to a read error. The chain has TRBV5-1 and TRBJ2-2, with TRBD1 identical over 10 bases. From germline, CDR1 is SGHRS and CDR2 YFSETQ. This CDR3 region has 15 residues. This CDR3 reads CASTLGQGTNGELFF. The DNA of the CDR3 is TGCGCCAGCACCTTGGGACAGGGGACGAACGGGGAGCTGTTTTTT.

The chain recombines TRBV6-5 with TRBJ1-2; 7 nucleotides line up with TRBD1. J lost 1 base, V lost 11 bases, and 13 bases had no gene match. The CDR3 length is 15 residues. From germline, CDR1 is MNHEY and CDR2 SVGAGI. The CDR3 is CASRKPGTVNYGYTF. The DNA of the CDR3 is TGTGCCTCTCGCAAGCCGGGGACAGTTAACTATGGCTACACCTTC.

The chain has TRBV4-2 and TRBJ1-6; TRBD1 matches at 7 bases. This CDR3 has 18 amino acids. V trimming: 0 bases; J trimming: 8 bases; junction bases outside the gene matches: 13. Germline V gene lookup returns CDR1 LGHNA and CDR2 YNFKEQ. CDR3 sequence: CASSQDSPTTGSDSPLHF. CDR3 DNA: TGTGCCAGCAGCCAAGACTCCCCGACGACAGGGTCAGATTCACCCCTCCACTTT.

This clone showed up just a few times. In nucleotides, the CDR3 is TGTGCCAGCAGTGCCCAGGGGGGAGAGACCCAGTACTTC. Protein sequence: CASSAQGGETQYF. V usage is TRBV6-4 and J usage is TRBJ2-5, with D tentatively TRBD1 (7 bases). Germline values: CDR1 MRHNA, CDR2 SNTAGT. Between the trimmed V and J ends, which lost 4 bases and 4 bases, there was a span of 10 bases. The CDR3 loop spans 13 amino acids.

The V and J genes are TRBV14 and TRBJ2-1; D is perhaps TRBD2 (6 bases). Germline loops: CDR1 SGHDN, CDR2 FVKESK. The CDR3 consists of 16 residues. Trimming removed 1 base from V and 5 bases from J, with 15 bases in between. CDR3 sequence (DNA): TGTGCCAGCAGCCAAGGTGGGGCGGGATCCCACAATGAGCAGTTCTTC. Protein sequence: CASSQGGAGSHNEQFF.

The gene calls are TRBV7-9 and TRBJ2-3; 12 bases agree with TRBD2. The CDR3 has 17 amino acids. Per germline, CDR1 SEHNR and CDR2 FQNEAQ (reference sequence). The trim removed 1 base at V and 2 bases at J, leaving 4 bases unmatched. In DNA form, the CDR3 reads TGTGCCAGCAGCTTAGGCCCTAGCGGGAGGGTCACAGATACGCAGTATTTT. This translates into CASSLGPSGRVTDTQYF.

This chain uses TRBV18 with TRBJ2-3; D unclear. Trimming left V 3 bases short and J 2 bases short, with 18 bases between. CDR1 is KGHSH and CDR2 is LQKENI in the germline V gene. The CDR3 runs to 17 residues. Written as DNA, the CDR3 is TGTGCCAGCTCACCCATGACACTCCGCGCCGCCACAGATACGCAGTATTTT. Protein product: CASSPMTLRAATDTQYF. Complete variable domain (other parts from reference TRBV18 and TRBJ2-3): NAGVMQNPRHLVRRRGQEARLRCSPMKGHSHVYWYRQLPEEGLKFMVYLQKENIIDESGMPKERFSAEFPKEGPSILRIQQVVRGDSAAYFCASSPMTLRAATDTQYFGPGTRLTVL.

The gene calls are TRBV6-5 and TRBJ1-4; D remains unclear. V was trimmed by 5 bases and J by 8 bases, leaving 9 bases between them. Germline-derived CDR1 and CDR2 are MNHEY and SVGAGI. CDR3 size: 12 residues. CDR3 residues: CASSRDWEKLFF. As DNA, the CDR3 is TGTGCCAGCAGTAGAGACTGGGAAAAACTGTTTTTT.

The chain couples TRBV2 to TRBJ1-3, with 10 nucleotides matching TRBD1. Trimming removed 1 base from V and 9 bases from J; junction bases left unmatched: 9. The germline CDR1 and CDR2 sequences are SNHLY and FYNNEI. The CDR3 is 16 amino acids. The CDR3 DNA reads as TGTGCCAGCAGTGAAGGAGGGACAGGGGTTACGGGCACCATATATTTT. Protein sequence: CASSEGGTGVTGTIYF.